The rows below give T cell receptor beta chains drawn from one sample of a study of CD8 T cells in Susac syndrome. MiXCR was run by TCRdb on the immunoSEQ multiplex PCR reads, yielding one entry per CDR3 protein. The sample lists hundreds of thousands of distinct CDR3 sequences, around 89% occurring once. The sequenced material came from CD8+ T cells from PBMCs. Every receptor here comes from a human donor with multiple sclerosis. Both conserved end residues are part of each CDR3. D genes are given only for firm matches. Expanded clones get a size class; other rows say once, few or many, or leave the size out.

J,size,V,D,CDR3,DNA
TRBJ2-3,.,TRBV7-3,.,CASSSWGRDTQYF,TGTGCCAGCAGCTCTTGGGGGCGGGATACGCAGTATTTT
TRBJ2-7,few,TRBV7-3,TRBD2,CASSLRPRLAGYEQYF,TGTGCCAGCAGCTTAAGACCGCGACTAGCGGGTTACGAGCAGTACTTC
TRBJ2-7,.,TRBV7-9,.,CASSQVAGEQYF,TGTGCCAGCAGCCAGGTCGCGGGTGAGCAGTACTTC
TRBJ2-1,.,TRBV24-1,.,CATSDSGPYPNEQLF,TGTGCCACCAGTGATTCAGGGCCCTATCCAAATGAGCAGCTCTTC
TRBJ1-3,few,TRBV7-9,.,CASSLGAILSGNTIYF,TGTGCCAGCAGCTTAGGTGCAATCCTCTCTGGAAACACCATATATTTT
TRBJ2-7,once,TRBV12-3/TRBV12-4,.,CASSFGGYIYEQYF,TGTGCCAGCAGTTTTGGAGGATACATCTACGAGCAGTACTTC
TRBJ1-5,.,TRBV28,TRBD1,CASSLGQGLQPQHF,TGTGCCAGCAGTTTGGGACAGGGGCTGCAGCCCCAGCATTTT
TRBJ1-6,.,TRBV25-1,.,CASSGQVLNSPLHF,TGTGCCAGCAGTGGACAGGTGTTGAATTCACCCCTCCACTTT
TRBJ2-7,.,TRBV12-3/TRBV12-4,.,CASSTGSSEQYF,TGTGCCAGCAGTACCGGGAGCTCCGAGCAGTACTTC
TRBJ2-1,once,TRBV28,.,CASSKTGTTPNNEQFF,TGTGCCAGCAGTAAAACCGGGACCACCCCTAACAATGAGCAGTTCTTC
TRBJ2-1,.,TRBV19,TRBD2,CASSANSGVYNEQFF,TGTGCCAGTAGTGCTAATAGCGGGGTCTACAATGAGCAGTTCTTC
TRBJ1-3,.,TRBV9,.,CASSGSGNTIYF,TGTGCCAGCAGCGGATCCGGAAACACCATATATTTT
TRBJ2-7,.,TRBV29-1,TRBD1,CSVRTGATYEQYF,TGCAGCGTACGGACAGGGGCCACCTACGAGCAGTACTTC
TRBJ1-1,.,TRBV5-4,.,CASSFRGGSAEAFF,TGTGCCAGCAGCTTTCGGGGGGGAAGCGCTGAAGCTTTCTTT
TRBJ2-1,.,TRBV6-1,.,CASRGHGLRVSYNEQFF,TGTGCCAGCAGGGGACATGGGCTTCGGGTCTCCTACAATGAGCAGTTCTTC
TRBJ1-2,.,TRBV29-1,TRBD1,CSVVAGTGGYGYTF,TGCAGCGTGGTAGCCGGGACAGGGGGTTATGGCTACACCTTC
TRBJ2-5,.,TRBV11-2,TRBD1,CASSPPQGSQETQYF,TGTGCCAGCAGCCCTCCACAGGGGTCACAAGAGACCCAGTACTTC
TRBJ2-1,.,TRBV7-2,.,CASSLALNRLNEQFF,TGTGCCAGCAGCTTAGCGCTAAATCGGTTAAATGAGCAGTTCTTC
TRBJ2-7,.,TRBV7-9,TRBD2,CASSSTSGLAEYF,TGTGCCAGCAGCTCGACCTCGGGACTAGCGGAGTACTTC
TRBJ2-1,.,TRBV6-5,.,CASSYSGTWFF,TGTGCCAGCAGTTACTCAGGGACTTGGTTCTTC
TRBJ2-1,.,TRBV2,TRBD2,CASRASGGYNEQFF,TGTGCCAGCAGGGCTAGCGGGGGCTACAATGAGCAGTTCTTC
TRBJ2-7,.,TRBV11-1,TRBD2,CATLPGLAATLEQYF,TGTGCCACCCTTCCGGGACTAGCGGCTACCCTCGAGCAGTACTTC
TRBJ2-2,.,TRBV5-1,.,CASRTHYGAGELFF,TGCGCCAGCAGGACCCACTACGGGGCCGGGGAGCTGTTTTTT
TRBJ2-7,.,TRBV7-9,TRBD1,CASSFWTGGDEQYF,TGTGCCAGCAGCTTCTGGACAGGGGGAGACGAGCAGTACTTC
TRBJ1-1,.,TRBV27,.,CASSFARATEAFF,TGTGCCAGCAGTTTCGCCAGGGCCACTGAAGCTTTCTTT
TRBJ2-7,.,TRBV4-1,TRBD2,CASSQLQGLAGTYEQYF,TGCGCCAGCAGCCAACTTCAAGGACTAGCGGGAACCTACGAGCAGTACTTC
TRBJ2-7,.,TRBV6-2/TRBV6-3,.,CASSYGVNYEQYF,TGTGCCAGCAGTTACGGGGTGAACTACGAGCAGTACTTC
TRBJ1-1,.,TRBV19,.,CASSMAGDGTEAFF,TGTGCCAGTAGTATGGCAGGGGACGGGACTGAAGCTTTCTTT
TRBJ2-7,.,TRBV19,TRBD1,CASSLGTGLAYEQYF,TGTGCCAGTAGTCTCGGGACAGGTCTCGCCTACGAGCAGTACTTC
TRBJ2-1,.,TRBV4-3,.,CASSQGPSSYNEQFF,TGCGCCAGCAGCCAAGGACCTAGCTCCTACAATGAGCAGTTCTTC
TRBJ1-2,.,TRBV30,.,CAWTDSYGYTF,TGTGCCTGGACTGATTCCTATGGCTACACCTTC
TRBJ1-1,.,TRBV7-8,.,CASSLPLATNTEAFF,TGTGCCAGCAGCTTACCATTGGCGACGAACACTGAAGCTTTCTTT
TRBJ2-1,.,TRBV29-1,TRBD2,CSVEGPETSVISYNEQFF,TGCAGCGTTGAAGGTCCGGAGACTAGCGTGATCTCCTACAATGAGCAGTTCTTC
TRBJ2-6,.,TRBV9,.,CASSAPIERTGSGANVLTF,TGTGCCAGCAGCGCGCCCATAGAAAGGACGGGCTCTGGGGCCAACGTCCTGACTTTC
TRBJ2-1,.,TRBV12-3/TRBV12-4,TRBD2,CASSLTRGTSGGVRSYNEQFF,TGTGCCAGCAGTTTAACGCGAGGGACTAGCGGGGGGGTACGCTCCTACAATGAGCAGTTCTTC
TRBJ2-1,.,TRBV28,.,CASCPFSQANEQFF,TGTGCCAGCTGCCCCTTTAGCCAGGCCAATGAGCAGTTCTTC
TRBJ2-1,.,TRBV27,TRBD2,CASSLSTSGAYNEQFF,TGTGCCAGCAGTTTATCGACTAGCGGGGCGTACAATGAGCAGTTCTTC
TRBJ2-3,.,TRBV7-9,TRBD2,CASSPPLAGFLGDTQYF,TGTGCCAGCAGCCCCCCACTAGCGGGATTTTTGGGGGATACGCAGTATTTT
TRBJ2-7,once,TRBV29-1,TRBD1,CSVEGQGAVGEQYF,TGCAGCGTTGAGGGTCAGGGGGCAGTGGGAGAGCAGTACTTC
TRBJ1-2,.,TRBV4-3,.,CASSQGTRDYGYTF,TGCGCCAGCAGCCAAGGGACAAGGGACTATGGCTACACCTTC
TRBJ1-2,.,TRBV9,TRBD1,CASSVALDRGRSYGYTF,TGTGCCAGCAGCGTAGCTCTGGACAGGGGGCGCTCCTATGGCTACACCTTC
TRBJ2-5,.,TRBV6-1,.,CASSEKIGGEETQYF,TGTGCCAGCAGTGAAAAGATCGGGGGCGAAGAGACCCAGTACTTC
TRBJ2-7,once,TRBV3-1,.,CASSHASPYEQYF,TGTGCCAGCAGCCACGCCTCTCCCTACGAGCAGTACTTC
TRBJ2-3,once,TRBV6-2/TRBV6-3,.,CASSPETAFFTDTQYF,TGTGCCAGCAGCCCCGAGACGGCATTTTTCACAGATACGCAGTATTTT
TRBJ2-3,.,TRBV9,.,CASSVTGNTDTQYF,TGTGCCAGCAGCGTAACCGGGAACACAGATACGCAGTATTTT
TRBJ1-2,few,TRBV6-1,.,CASTNRINYGYTF,TGTGCCAGCACCAACAGGATTAACTATGGCTACACCTTC
TRBJ1-1,.,TRBV3-1,.,CASSQEGTEAFF,TGTGCCAGCAGCCAAGAGGGTACTGAAGCTTTCTTT
TRBJ2-7,.,TRBV12-3/TRBV12-4,TRBD1,CASSLTVTGGDEQYF,TGTGCCAGCAGTTTGACCGTGACAGGGGGCGACGAGCAGTACTTC
TRBJ2-4,.,TRBV7-9,.,CASRPVTVAKNIQYF,TGTGCCAGCAGACCAGTGACAGTAGCCAAAAACATTCAGTACTTC
TRBJ2-5,.,TRBV4-3,.,CASSQARDGGDQYF,TGCGCCAGCAGCCAGGCTAGGGACGGCGGGGACCAGTACTTC
TRBJ1-2,.,TRBV13,TRBD1,CASSLGPGQVYGYTF,TGTGCCAGCAGCTTAGGCCCAGGACAGGTCTACGGCTACACCTTC
TRBJ2-3,.,TRBV4-3,TRBD2,CASKPGTSDTDTQYF,TGCGCCAGCAAACCCGGGACTAGCGACACAGATACGCAGTATTTT
TRBJ2-1,.,TRBV24-1,.,CATSDRTALVEQFF,TGTGCCACCAGTGATCGGACAGCCTTGGTTGAGCAGTTCTTC
TRBJ2-5,once,TRBV13,TRBD2,CASSLVAGGGQETQYF,TGTGCCAGCAGCTTAGTGGCGGGAGGTGGGCAAGAGACCCAGTACTTC
TRBJ2-1,once,TRBV6-5,.,CASSAAYSSEQFF,TGTGCCAGCAGTGCAGCCTATTCGTCTGAGCAGTTCTTC